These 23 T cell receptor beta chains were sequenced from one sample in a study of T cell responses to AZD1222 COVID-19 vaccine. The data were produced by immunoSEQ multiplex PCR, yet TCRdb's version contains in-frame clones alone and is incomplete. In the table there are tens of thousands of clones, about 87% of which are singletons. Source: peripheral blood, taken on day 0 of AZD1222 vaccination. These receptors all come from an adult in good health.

The CDR3 region has the DNA TGTGCCAGCAGTGAAGAGGGACAGACGGACGCTGAAGCTTTCTTT. Protein: CASSEEGQTDAEAFF. The V and J genes are TRBV6-1 and TRBJ1-1; 7 positions agree with TRBD1. This CDR3 is 15 amino acids long. J was trimmed by 6 bases and V by 1 base; bases with no gene match: 8. Germline V gene lookup returns CDR1 MNHNS and CDR2 SASEGT.

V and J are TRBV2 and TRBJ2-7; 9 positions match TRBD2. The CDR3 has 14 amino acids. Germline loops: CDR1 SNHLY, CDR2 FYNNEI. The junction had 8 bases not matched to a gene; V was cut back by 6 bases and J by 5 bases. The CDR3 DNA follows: TGTGCCAGCAGCGACGGGACTAGCATCGACGAGCAGTACTTC. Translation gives CASSDGTSIDEQYF.

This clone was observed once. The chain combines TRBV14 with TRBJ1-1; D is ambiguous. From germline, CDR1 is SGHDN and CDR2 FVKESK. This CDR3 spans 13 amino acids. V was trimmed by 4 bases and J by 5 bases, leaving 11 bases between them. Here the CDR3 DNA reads TGTGCCAGCAGCCCACAAGCCGGGACTGAAGCTTTCTTT. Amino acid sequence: CASSPQAGTEAFF.

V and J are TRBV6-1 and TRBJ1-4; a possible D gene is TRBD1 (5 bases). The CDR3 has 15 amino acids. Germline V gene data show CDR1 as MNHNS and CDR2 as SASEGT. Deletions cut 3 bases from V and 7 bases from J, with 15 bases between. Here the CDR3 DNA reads TGTGCCAGCAGTGAGGGAAGAGGGGAAGGTGAAAAACTGTTTTTT. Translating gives CASSEGRGEGEKLFF.

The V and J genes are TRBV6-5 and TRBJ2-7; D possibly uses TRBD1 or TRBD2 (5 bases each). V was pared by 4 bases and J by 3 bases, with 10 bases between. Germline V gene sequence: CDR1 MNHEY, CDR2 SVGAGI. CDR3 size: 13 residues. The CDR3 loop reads CASSWDGNYEQYF. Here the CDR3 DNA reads TGTGCCAGCAGTTGGGACGGCAACTACGAGCAGTACTTC.

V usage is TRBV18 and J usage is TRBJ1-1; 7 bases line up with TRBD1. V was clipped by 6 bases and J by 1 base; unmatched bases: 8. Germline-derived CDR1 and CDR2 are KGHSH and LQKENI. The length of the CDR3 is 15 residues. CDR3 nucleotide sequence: TGTGCCAGCTCTCGGTCCGGGACAGAGAACACTGAAGCTTTCTTT. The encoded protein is CASSRSGTENTEAFF.

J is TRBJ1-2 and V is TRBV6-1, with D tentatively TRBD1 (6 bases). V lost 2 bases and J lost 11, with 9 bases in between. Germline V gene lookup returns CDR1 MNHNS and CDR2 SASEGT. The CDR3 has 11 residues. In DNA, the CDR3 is TGTGCCAGCAGTGAACTACAGGGTTACACCTTC. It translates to CASSELQGYTF.

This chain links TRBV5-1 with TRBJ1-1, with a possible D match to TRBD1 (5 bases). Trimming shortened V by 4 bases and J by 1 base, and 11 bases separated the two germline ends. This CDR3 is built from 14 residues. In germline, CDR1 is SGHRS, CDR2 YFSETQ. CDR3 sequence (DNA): TGCGCCAGCAGCGTAGCAGGGAGGAACACTGAAGCTTTCTTT. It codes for CASSVAGRNTEAFF.

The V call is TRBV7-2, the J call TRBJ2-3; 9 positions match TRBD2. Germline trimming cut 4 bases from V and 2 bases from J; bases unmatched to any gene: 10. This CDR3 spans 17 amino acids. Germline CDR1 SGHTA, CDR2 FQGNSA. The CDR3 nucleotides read TGTGCCAGCAGCTCCCGGGGTAGCGGGGGCATCACAGATACGCAGTATTTT. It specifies CASSSRGSGGITDTQYF.

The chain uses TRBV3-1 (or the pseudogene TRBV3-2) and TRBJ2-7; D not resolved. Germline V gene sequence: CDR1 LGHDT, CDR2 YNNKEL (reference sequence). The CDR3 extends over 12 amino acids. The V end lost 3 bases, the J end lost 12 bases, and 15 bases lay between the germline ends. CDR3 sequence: CASSQGSGRTYF. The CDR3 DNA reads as TGTGCCAGCAGCCAGGGTTCGGGCCGGACGTACTTC.

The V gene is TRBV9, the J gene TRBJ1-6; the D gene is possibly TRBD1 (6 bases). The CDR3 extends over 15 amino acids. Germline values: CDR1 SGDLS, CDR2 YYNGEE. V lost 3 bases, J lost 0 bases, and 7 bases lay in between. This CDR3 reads CASSGQASYNSPLHF. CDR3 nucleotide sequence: TGTGCCAGCAGCGGACAGGCCTCCTATAATTCACCCCTCCACTTT.

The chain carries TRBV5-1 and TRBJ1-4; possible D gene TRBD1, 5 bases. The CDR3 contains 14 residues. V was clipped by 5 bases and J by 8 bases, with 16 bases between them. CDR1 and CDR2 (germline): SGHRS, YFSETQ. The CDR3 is CASSFGWGREKLFF. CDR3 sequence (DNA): TGCGCCAGCAGTTTTGGCTGGGGACGAGAAAAACTGTTTTTT.

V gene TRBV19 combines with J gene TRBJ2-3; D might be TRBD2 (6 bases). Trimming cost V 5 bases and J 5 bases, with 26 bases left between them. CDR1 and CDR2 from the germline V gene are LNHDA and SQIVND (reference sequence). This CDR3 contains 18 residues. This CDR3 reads CASSPYGQTGGRLDTQYF. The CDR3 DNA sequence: TGTGCCAGTAGTCCCTACGGGCAAACCGGGGGAAGATTAGATACGCAGTATTTT. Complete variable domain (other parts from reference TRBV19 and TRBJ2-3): DGGITQSPKYLFRKEGQNVTLSCEQNLNHDAMYWYRQDPGQGLRLIYYSQIVNDFQKGDIAEGYSVSREKKESFPLTVTSAQKNPTAFYLCASSPYGQTGGRLDTQYFGPGTRLTVL.

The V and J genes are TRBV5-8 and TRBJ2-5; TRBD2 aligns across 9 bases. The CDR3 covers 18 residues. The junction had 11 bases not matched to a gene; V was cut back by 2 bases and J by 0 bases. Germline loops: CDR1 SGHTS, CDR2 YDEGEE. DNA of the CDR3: TGTGCCAGCAGCTTCTCTGTGTTAGCGGGGGCTCACCAAGAGACCCAGTACTTC. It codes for CASSFSVLAGAHQETQYF.

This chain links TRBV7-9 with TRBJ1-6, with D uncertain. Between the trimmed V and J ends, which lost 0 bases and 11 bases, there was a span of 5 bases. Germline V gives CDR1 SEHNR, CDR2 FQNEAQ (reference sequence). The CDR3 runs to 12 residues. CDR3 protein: CASSLADPPLHF. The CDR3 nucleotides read TGTGCCAGCAGCTTAGCGGACCCACCCCTCCACTTT.

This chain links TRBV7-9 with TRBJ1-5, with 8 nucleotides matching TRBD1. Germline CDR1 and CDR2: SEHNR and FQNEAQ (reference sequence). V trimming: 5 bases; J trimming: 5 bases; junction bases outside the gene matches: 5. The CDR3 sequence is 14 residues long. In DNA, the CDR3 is TGTGCCAGCAGCCAGACAGGGGTCGATCAGCCCCAGCATTTT. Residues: CASSQTGVDQPQHF.

The chain's CDR3 is CASSQGPPTSGATDTQYF. In nucleotides, the CDR3 is TGTGCCAGCAGCCAAGGCCCCCCGACTAGCGGGGCCACAGATACGCAGTATTTT. V is TRBV3-1 (or the pseudogene TRBV3-2) and J is TRBJ2-3; TRBD2 matches 11 bases. Per the germline V gene, CDR1 is LGHDT and CDR2 is YNNKEL (reference sequence). Trimming at V came to 1 base and at J to 2 bases, leaving 8 bases not matched to a gene. The CDR3 has 18 residues.

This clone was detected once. The CDR3 DNA sequence: TGTGCCAGCAGTTCTCAGGGGATTGAAGCTTTCTTT. Translated: CASSSQGIEAFF. The genes are TRBV12-3 or TRBV12-4 and TRBJ1-1; D may be TRBD1 (6 bases). Between the trimmed V and J ends, which lost 4 bases and 7 bases, there was a span of 10 bases. The CDR3 loop spans 12 amino acids.

CDR3 protein: CASSKMDGSYEQYF. CDR3 nucleotides: TGTGCCAGTAGTAAAATGGACGGATCCTACGAGCAGTACTTC. The genes are TRBV19 and TRBJ2-7, with D hard to call. The CDR3 extends over 14 amino acids. Trimming left V 4 bases short and J 1 base short, with 11 bases between. CDR1 is LNHDA, CDR2 SQIVND, per germline (reference sequence).

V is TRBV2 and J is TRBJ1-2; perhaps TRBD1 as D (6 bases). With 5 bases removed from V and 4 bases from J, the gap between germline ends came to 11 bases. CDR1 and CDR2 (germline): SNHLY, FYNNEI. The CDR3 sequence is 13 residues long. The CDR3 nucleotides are TGTGCCAGCAGTCAAAGGACAGCCTATGGCTACACCTTC. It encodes CASSQRTAYGYTF. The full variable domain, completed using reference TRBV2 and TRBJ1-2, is EPEVTQTPSHQVTQMGQEVILRCVPISNHLYFYWYRQILGQKVEFLVSFYNNEISEKSEIFDDQFSVERPDGSNFTLKIRSTKLEDSAMYFCASSQRTAYGYTFGSGTRLTVV.

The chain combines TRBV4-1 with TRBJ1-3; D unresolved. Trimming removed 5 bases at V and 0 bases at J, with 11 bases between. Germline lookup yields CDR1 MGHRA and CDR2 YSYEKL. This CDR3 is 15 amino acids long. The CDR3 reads CASSMTHSSGNTIYF. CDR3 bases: TGCGCCAGCAGCATGACCCACAGCTCTGGAAACACCATATATTTT.

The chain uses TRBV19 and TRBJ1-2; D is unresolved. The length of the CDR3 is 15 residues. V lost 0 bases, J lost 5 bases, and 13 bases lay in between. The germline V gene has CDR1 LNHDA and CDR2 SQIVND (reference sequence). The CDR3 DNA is TGTGCCAGTAGTATAGATCCGAAGTTATCGTATGGCTACACCTTC. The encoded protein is CASSIDPKLSYGYTF.

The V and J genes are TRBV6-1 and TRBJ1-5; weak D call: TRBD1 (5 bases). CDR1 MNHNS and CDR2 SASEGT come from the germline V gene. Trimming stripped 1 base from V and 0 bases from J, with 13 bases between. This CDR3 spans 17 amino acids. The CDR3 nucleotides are TGTGCCAGCAGTGAAGGGTGGGCAGGACATAGCAATCAGCCCCAGCATTTT. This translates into CASSEGWAGHSNQPQHF.